This is a list of T cell receptor beta chains from one sample in a study of blood T cell repertoires in COVID-19. Using immunoSEQ multiplex PCR, the repertoire was profiled, and TCRdb retains in-frame clones only, with some absent. This sample has about 200,000 clones; 75% to 90% occur once, and the top ten carry about 19%. Sample: PBMCs or T cells enriched from blood (not recorded which). The receptors here all came from a man aged 35-49 years who had recovered from COVID-19. Both conserved end residues are part of each CDR3. D genes are given only for firm matches. Clone size appears in some rows only: once, few, many, or a class for an expanded clone.

TRBV6-5	TRBJ2-2	16	few	.	TGTGCCAGCAGTTACTCTGCCGGGAGGAACACCGGGGAGCTGTTTTTT	CASSYSAGRNTGELFF
TRBV7-8	TRBJ2-5	16	.	.	TGTGCCAGCAGCCCGTACCGGAGGAGCGACCGGCAGGCCCAGTACTTC	CASSPYRRSDRQAQYF
TRBV3-1/TRBV3-2	TRBJ2-2	17	.	TRBD1	TGTGCCAGCAGCCAAGATGGGACAGGGGGGGTCTTCGGGGAGCTGTTTTTT	CASSQDGTGGVFGELFF
TRBV10-1	TRBJ1-2	19	.	TRBD1	TGCGCCAGCAGACCTGCCACCGTGGGACAGGGGTCGGGGTGCTATGGCTACACCTTC	CASRPATVGQGSGCYGYTF
TRBV7-2	TRBJ1-2	16	.	TRBD1	TGTGCCAGCAGCTCCTACCGGACAGGGGGCTTGGGTGGCTACACCTTC	CASSSYRTGGLGGYTF
TRBV24-1	TRBJ2-3	14	many	.	TGTGCCACCAGTGACCTAGACAGCACAGATACGCAGTATTTT	CATSDLDSTDTQYF
TRBV11-3	TRBJ2-7	14	.	TRBD1	TGTGCCAGCAGCTTAGGGACAGGAGGCTACGAGCAGTACTTC	CASSLGTGGYEQYF
TRBV2	TRBJ2-7	15	once	TRBD2	TGTGCCAGCAGACTCTCTAGCGGGGCCGCCTACGAGCAGTACTTC	CASRLSSGAAYEQYF
TRBV28	TRBJ1-2	13	.	.	TGTGCCAGCAGTTGGGGGGGAGACGGTGGCTACACCTTC	CASSWGGDGGYTF
TRBV25-1	TRBJ1-2	14	.	TRBD1	TGTGCCAGCAGTGCGCGGGACAGGGGGGCCGGCTACACCTTC	CASSARDRGAGYTF
TRBV28	TRBJ2-7	14	.	.	TGTGCCAGCAGTCCCCAGGGACTCTCCTACGAGCAGTACTTC	CASSPQGLSYEQYF
TRBV28	TRBJ1-5	13	.	TRBD1	TGTGCCAGCAGACAGGGGTCCAATCAGCCCCAGCATTTT	CASRQGSNQPQHF
TRBV3-1/TRBV3-2	TRBJ2-7	14	.	.	TGTGCCAGCAGCCGAGCGGCAGGACCCTACGAGCAGTACTTC	CASSRAAGPYEQYF
TRBV5-1	TRBJ1-2	14	.	.	TGCGCCAGCAGCTTGGAGGCGGGGGGCGGTGGCTACACCTTC	CASSLEAGGGGYTF
TRBV19	TRBJ2-7	14	once	TRBD1	TGTGCCAGTACCAGAGGACAGGGAACCTACGAGCAGTACTTC	CASTRGQGTYEQYF
TRBV7-2	TRBJ1-4	13	large	.	TGTGCCAGCAGCGAGGAGCTAAATGAAAAACTGTTTTTT	CASSEELNEKLFF
TRBV14	TRBJ1-1	15	.	.	TGTGCCAGCAGCCACCGACAGCAAATGAACACTGAAGCTTTCTTT	CASSHRQQMNTEAFF
TRBV9	TRBJ1-1	15	.	TRBD1	TGTGCCAGCAGCCCCCGGACAGGGGTTCACACTGAAGCTTTCTTT	CASSPRTGVHTEAFF
TRBV19	TRBJ2-1	14	.	.	TGTGCCAGTAGGAGGGACACCTCTTACAATGAGCAGTTCTTC	CASRRDTSYNEQFF
TRBV4-1	TRBJ2-1	16	.	.	TGCGCCAGCAGCCAAATATGGTTGGCGGGGACGAATGAGCAGTTCTTC	CASSQIWLAGTNEQFF
TRBV20-1	TRBJ1-2	11	.	TRBD1	TGCAGTGGGGAGACAGGGTTGCGCTACACCTTC	CSGETGLRYTF
TRBV14	TRBJ2-7	18	.	TRBD2	TGTGCCAGCAGCCAGTCCTTGGGACTAGCGGGAGGCCCGCCGGAGCAGTACTTC	CASSQSLGLAGGPPEQYF
TRBV9	TRBJ2-5	15	.	TRBD2	TGTGCCAGCAGCGTAGGCCTAGCGGCACAAGAGACCCAGTACTTC	CASSVGLAAQETQYF